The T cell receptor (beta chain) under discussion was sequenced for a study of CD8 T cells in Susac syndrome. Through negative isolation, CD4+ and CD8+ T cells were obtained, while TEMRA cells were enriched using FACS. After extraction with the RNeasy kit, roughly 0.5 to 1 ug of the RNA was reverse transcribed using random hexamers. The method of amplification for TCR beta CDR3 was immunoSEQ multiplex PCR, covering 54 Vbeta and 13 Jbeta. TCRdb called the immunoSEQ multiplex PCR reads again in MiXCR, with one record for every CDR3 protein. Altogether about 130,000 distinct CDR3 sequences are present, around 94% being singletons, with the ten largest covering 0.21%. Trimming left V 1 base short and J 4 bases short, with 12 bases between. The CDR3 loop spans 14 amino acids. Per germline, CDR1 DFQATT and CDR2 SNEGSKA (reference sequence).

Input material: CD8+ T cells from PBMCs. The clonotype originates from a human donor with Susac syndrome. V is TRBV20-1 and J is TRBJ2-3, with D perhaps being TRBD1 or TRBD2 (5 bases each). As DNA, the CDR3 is TGCAGTGCTAGAGGTGGGGGAGAGGCAGATACGCAGTATTTT. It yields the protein CSARGGGEADTQYF.